Below are 17 T cell receptor beta chains sequenced from a single sample in a study of OX40 agonist ivuxolimab in advanced cancers. The library was generated by the immunoSEQ multiplex PCR assay. TCRdb limited this immuneACCESS table to in-frame rearrangements with V and J called. A share of clones is missing; checked studies link under half to unresolved V genes, and the rest is unexplained. This sample has 130,000 or so clones in its table, and 93% of those were observed once. The ten biggest clones cover approximately 0.15% of the sample. Sequences were derived from CD4+ or CD8+ T cells sorted from blood, sampled in a trial of the OX40 agonist ivuxolimab. Receptors originate from an adult with an advanced solid tumor such as melanoma, head and neck, liver or kidney cancer.

The genes are TRBV5-1 and TRBJ2-5; TRBD2 aligns across 14 bases. The V and J ends lost 4 bases and 5 bases, in that order; junction bases with no gene match: 4. The CDR3 contains 15 residues. Looked up from germline, CDR1 is SGHRS and CDR2 is YFSETQ. CDR3 amino acids: CASSRLAGGRETQYF. For the CDR3, the DNA is TGCGCCAGCAGCCGACTAGCGGGAGGGCGGGAGACCCAGTACTTC. Filled out from reference TRBV5-1 and TRBJ2-5, the complete variable domain reads KAGVTQTPRYLIKTRGQQVTLSCSPISGHRSVSWYQQTPGQGLQFLFEYFSETQRNKGNFPGRFSGRQFSNSRSEMNVSTLELGDSALYLCASSRLAGGRETQYFGPGTRLLVL.

The V and J genes are TRBV6-5 and TRBJ1-2, with 8 positions matching TRBD1. Trimming cost V 1 base and J 7 bases; bases outside gene matches: 2. The CDR3 consists of 13 residues. Germline V lookup: CDR1 MNHEY, CDR2 SVGAGI. The CDR3 sequence is CASSYFQGAGYTF. CDR3 DNA: TGTGCCAGCAGTTACTTTCAGGGGGCTGGCTACACCTTC.

The genes are TRBV7-6 and TRBJ2-2, with D uncertain. The CDR3 sequence is 14 residues long. The V end was cut by 1 base, the J end by 4 bases, with 7 bases between. Germline V gene data show CDR1 as SGHVS and CDR2 as FNYEAQ. CDR3 amino acids: CASSLVLRTGELFF. In DNA, the CDR3 is TGTGCCAGCAGCTTAGTTCTCCGCACCGGGGAGCTGTTTTTT.

This chain joins TRBV29-1 and TRBJ1-4; 8 bases fit TRBD1. The CDR3 sequence is 13 residues long. Germline CDR1 reads SQVTM; CDR2 reads ANQGSEA. Trimming removed 5 bases from V and 4 bases from J; junction bases left unmatched: 3. For the CDR3, the DNA is TGCAGCGTTTCGGGACAGGTTAATGAAAAACTGTTTTTT. Protein sequence: CSVSGQVNEKLFF.

This chain links TRBV7-6 with TRBJ2-2, with TRBD2 identical over 9 bases. There are 16 residues in the CDR3. The V segment lost 6 bases and the J segment 5 bases; nucleotides outside the gene matches: 10. Per the germline V gene, CDR1 is SGHVS and CDR2 is FNYEAQ. The CDR3 region is CASSLIAGVKTGELFF. In nucleotides, the CDR3 is TGTGCCAGCAGTCTCATAGCGGGGGTAAAGACCGGGGAGCTGTTTTTT. Full variable domain (outside the CDR3, taken from reference TRBV7-6 and TRBJ2-2): GAGVSQSPRYKVTKRGQDVALRCDPISGHVSLYWYRQALGQGPEFLTYFNYEAQQDKSGLPNDRFSAERPEGSISTLTIQRTEQRDSAMYRCASSLIAGVKTGELFFGEGSRLTVL.

This chain links TRBV28 with TRBJ2-3; maybe TRBD2 (5 bases). Germline CDR1 reads MDHEN; CDR2 reads SYDVKM. The CDR3 is 16 residues long. Trimming took 6 bases from V and 1 from J, leaving 17 bases between them. The DNA for the CDR3 is TGTGCCAGCAGGACCGGGGTGTATGCCGGCACAGATACGCAGTATTTT. Translating it yields CASRTGVYAGTDTQYF.

This chain links TRBV5-5 with TRBJ1-2; D may be TRBD1 (5 bases). Germline assignment: CDR1 SGHKS and CDR2 YYEKEE (reference sequence). Trimming removed 0 bases at V and 2 bases at J, with 11 bases between. The CDR3 runs 15 residues. CDR3 amino acids: CASSLAPGINYGYTF. The CDR3 region has the DNA TGTGCCAGCAGCTTGGCGCCAGGGATCAACTATGGCTACACCTTC.

The chain joins TRBV28 to TRBJ1-5; D gene unclear. CDR3 length: 13 residues. V was pared by 7 bases and J by 7 bases, with 14 bases between. Germline V gene lookup returns CDR1 MDHEN and CDR2 SYDVKM. The DNA of the CDR3 is TGTGCCAGCACTACGGCGCCTTTACAGCCCCAGCATTTT. This codes for CASTTAPLQPQHF. Full variable domain (outside the CDR3, taken from reference TRBV28 and TRBJ1-5): DVKVTQSSRYLVKRTGEKVFLECVQDMDHENMFWYRQDPGLGLRLIYFSYDVKMKEKGDIPEGYSVSREKKERFSLILESASTNQTSMYLCASTTAPLQPQHFGDGTRLSIL.

V and J are TRBV11-3 and TRBJ2-3, with TRBD2 matching 7 bases. Trimming removed 1 base from V and 1 base from J; junction bases left unmatched: 5. This CDR3 contains 16 residues. The germline CDR1 and CDR2 sequences are SGHNT and YENEEA. CDR3 protein: CASSLANLAGTDTQYF. CDR3 sequence (DNA): TGTGCCAGCAGCTTAGCGAACCTAGCGGGCACAGATACGCAGTATTTT.

The chain links TRBV28 to TRBJ1-1; D is perhaps TRBD1 (6 bases). Trimming cost V 8 bases and J 5 bases, with 21 bases left between them. The length of the CDR3 is 15 residues. CDR1 is MDHEN and CDR2 is SYDVKM in the germline V gene. CDR3 in amino acids: CASAWPRARGTEAFF. The CDR3 bases are TGTGCCAGCGCCTGGCCGAGGGCGAGGGGGACTGAAGCTTTCTTT.

The rearrangement joins TRBV19 to TRBJ2-2, with D tentatively TRBD2 (5 bases). The germline CDR1 and CDR2 sequences are LNHDA and SQIVND (reference sequence). V was pared by 5 bases and J by 6 bases, with 10 bases between. This CDR3 comprises 13 residues. CDR3 region: CASSFGVAGELFF. DNA for the CDR3: TGTGCCAGTAGTTTCGGGGTCGCCGGGGAGCTGTTTTTT.

The chain carries TRBV18 and TRBJ2-5; D gene unclear. Germline V lookup: CDR1 KGHSH, CDR2 LQKENI. This CDR3 contains 13 residues. The V end was cut by 2 bases, the J end by 2 bases, with 6 bases between. The CDR3 region is CASSPNLQETQYF. CDR3 DNA sequence: TGTGCCAGCTCACCAAACCTACAAGAGACCCAGTACTTC.

This chain links TRBV30 with TRBJ1-5, with D unresolved. CDR3 size: 13 residues. Trimming left V 1 base short and J 5 bases short, with 9 bases between. Per the germline V gene, CDR1 is GTSNPN and CDR2 is SVGIG (reference sequence). CDR3 sequence (DNA): TGTGCCTGGAGTGAGGGCCTTCATCAGCCCCAGCATTTT. Translating it yields CAWSEGLHQPQHF.

V usage is TRBV10-3 and J usage is TRBJ2-7; 7 nucleotides line up with TRBD1. Germline CDR1 and CDR2: ENHRY and SYGVKD. This CDR3 comprises 14 residues. The J segment lost 7 bases and the V segment lost 8 bases, leaving 14 bases of the junction unmatched. The CDR3 DNA reads as TGTGCCATCGCTGAACAGGGGTCCTGGGGAGAGCAGTACTTC. As protein: CAIAEQGSWGEQYF.

The rearrangement links TRBV5-6 to TRBJ2-1; D not resolved. The CDR3 totals 11 residues. CDR1 SGHDT and CDR2 YYEEEE come from the germline V gene. Trimming removed 2 bases from V and 8 bases from J, with 5 bases in between. The CDR3, as DNA: TGTGCCAGCAGCTTAAGATATGAGCAGTTCTTC. This codes for CASSLRYEQFF. Full variable domain (outside the CDR3, taken from reference TRBV5-6 and TRBJ2-1): DAGVTQSPTHLIKTRGQQVTLRCSPKSGHDTVSWYQQALGQGPQFIFQYYEEEERQRGNFPDRFSGHQFPNYSSELNVNALLLGDSALYLCASSLRYEQFFGPGTRLTVL.

CDR3 nucleotide sequence: TGTGCCAGCAGCTCCCTCGGGTGGTCTAGTACGGGCTACGAGCAGTACTTC. Its protein is CASSSLGWSSTGYEQYF. This sequence joins TRBV13 and TRBJ2-7; D is ambiguous. The CDR3 loop spans 17 amino acids. Per the germline V gene, CDR1 is PRHDT and CDR2 is FYEKMQ (reference sequence). V was cut by 4 bases and J by 3 bases, with 22 bases left in between.

The V call is TRBV5-1, the J call TRBJ2-2, with 7 bases that match TRBD1. Germline V lookup: CDR1 SGHRS, CDR2 YFSETQ. V dropped 1 base and J dropped 9; count of bases not matched to a gene: 3. The CDR3 loop spans 13 amino acids. Written as DNA, the CDR3 is TGCGCCAGCAGCTTGACAGGGGCCCGGGAGCTGTTTTTT. It codes for CASSLTGARELFF.